The present T cell receptor beta chain was sequenced within a study of blood T cell repertoires in COVID-19. TCRdb's table, derived via immunoSEQ multiplex PCR, lists solely in-frame clones and lacks some. The sample contains under 150,000 clones, 85% of which appear only once. The receptor comes from a human donor in a cohort sampled during active COVID-19. The material sequenced was peripheral blood.

CDR3 DNA sequence: TGCAGCGTTACTTCCGACAGGGATTACGAGCAGTACTTC. Residues: CSVTSDRDYEQYF. This chain connects TRBV29-1 to TRBJ2-7; TRBD1 matches at 7 bases. Trimming took 5 bases from V and 4 from J; bases not matched to a gene: 8. The germline CDR1 and CDR2 sequences are SQVTM and ANQGSEA. This CDR3 spans 13 amino acids.